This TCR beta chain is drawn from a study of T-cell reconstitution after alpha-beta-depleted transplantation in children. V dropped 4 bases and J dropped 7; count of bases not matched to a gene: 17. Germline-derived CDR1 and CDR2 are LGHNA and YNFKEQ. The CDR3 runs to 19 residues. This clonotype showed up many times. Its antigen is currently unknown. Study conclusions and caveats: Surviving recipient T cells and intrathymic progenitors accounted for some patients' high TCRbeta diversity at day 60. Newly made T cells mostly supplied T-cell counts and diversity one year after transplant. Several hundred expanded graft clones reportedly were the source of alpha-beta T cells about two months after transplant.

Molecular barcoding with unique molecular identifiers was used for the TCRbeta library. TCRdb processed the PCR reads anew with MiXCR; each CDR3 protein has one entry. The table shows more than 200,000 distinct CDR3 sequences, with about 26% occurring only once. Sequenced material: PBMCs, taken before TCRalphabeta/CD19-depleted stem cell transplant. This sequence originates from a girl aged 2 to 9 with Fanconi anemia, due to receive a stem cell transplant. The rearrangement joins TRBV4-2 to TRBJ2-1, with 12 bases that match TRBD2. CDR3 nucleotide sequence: TGTGCCAGCAGCCCCTCCCTTCGGCTAGCGGGGGGGCCAGGGAATGAGCAGTTCTTC. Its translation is CASSPSLRLAGGPGNEQFF.